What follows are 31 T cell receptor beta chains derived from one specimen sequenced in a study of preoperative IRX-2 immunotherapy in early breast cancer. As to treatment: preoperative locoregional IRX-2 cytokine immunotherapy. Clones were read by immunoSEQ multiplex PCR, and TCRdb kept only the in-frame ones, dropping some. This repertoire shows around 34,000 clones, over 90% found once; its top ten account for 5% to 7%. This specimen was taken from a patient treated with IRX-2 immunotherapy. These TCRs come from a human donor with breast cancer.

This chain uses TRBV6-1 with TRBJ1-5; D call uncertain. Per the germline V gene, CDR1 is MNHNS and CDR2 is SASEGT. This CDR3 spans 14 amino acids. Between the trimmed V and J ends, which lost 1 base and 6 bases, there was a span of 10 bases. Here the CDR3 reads CASSEGGSAQPQHF. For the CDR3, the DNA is TGTGCCAGCAGTGAAGGCGGGAGTGCTCAGCCCCAGCATTTT.

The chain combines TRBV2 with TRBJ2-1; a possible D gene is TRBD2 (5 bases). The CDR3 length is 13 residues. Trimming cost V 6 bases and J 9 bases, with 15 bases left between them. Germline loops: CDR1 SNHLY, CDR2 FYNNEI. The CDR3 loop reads CASRDTSSGEQFF. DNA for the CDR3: TGTGCCAGCAGAGATACTAGTTCTGGTGAGCAGTTCTTC.

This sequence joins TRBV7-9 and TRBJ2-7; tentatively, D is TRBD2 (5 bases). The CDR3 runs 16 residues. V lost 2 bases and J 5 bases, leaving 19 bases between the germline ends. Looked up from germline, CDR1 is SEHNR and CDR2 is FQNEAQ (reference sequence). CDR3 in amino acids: CASSLNFWASYHEQYF. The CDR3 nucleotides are TGTGCCAGCAGCTTAAATTTTTGGGCTAGCTACCACGAGCAGTACTTC.

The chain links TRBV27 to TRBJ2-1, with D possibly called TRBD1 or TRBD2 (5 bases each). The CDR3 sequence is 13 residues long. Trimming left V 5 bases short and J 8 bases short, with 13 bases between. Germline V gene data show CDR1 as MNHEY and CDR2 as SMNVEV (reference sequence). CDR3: CASSPGRGDEQFF. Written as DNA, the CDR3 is TGTGCCAGCAGTCCAGGTCGAGGGGATGAGCAGTTCTTC.

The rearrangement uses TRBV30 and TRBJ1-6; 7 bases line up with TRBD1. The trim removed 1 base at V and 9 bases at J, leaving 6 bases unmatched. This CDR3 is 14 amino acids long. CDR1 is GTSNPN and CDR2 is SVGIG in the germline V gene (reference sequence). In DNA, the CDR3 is TGTGCCTGGAGTGCTGACAGGGCTCCTTCACCCCTCCACTTT. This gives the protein CAWSADRAPSPLHF. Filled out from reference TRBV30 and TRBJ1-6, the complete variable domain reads SQTIHQWPATLVQPVGSPLSLECTVEGTSNPNLYWYRQAAGRGLQLLFYSVGIGQISSEVPQNLSASRPQDRQFILSSKKLLLSDSGFYLCAWSADRAPSPLHFGNGTRLTVT.

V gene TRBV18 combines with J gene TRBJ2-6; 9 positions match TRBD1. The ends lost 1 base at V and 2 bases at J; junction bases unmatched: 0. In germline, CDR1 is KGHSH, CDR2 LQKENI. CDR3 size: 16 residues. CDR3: CASSPRQGAGANVLTF. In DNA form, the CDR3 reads TGTGCCAGCTCACCACGACAGGGGGCTGGGGCCAACGTCCTGACTTTC.

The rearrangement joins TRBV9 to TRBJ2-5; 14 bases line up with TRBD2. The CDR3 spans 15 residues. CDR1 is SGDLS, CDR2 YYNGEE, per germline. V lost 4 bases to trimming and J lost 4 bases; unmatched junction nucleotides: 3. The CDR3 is CASSPGTSGGETQYF. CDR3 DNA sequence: TGTGCCAGCAGCCCGGGGACTAGCGGGGGAGAGACCCAGTACTTC.

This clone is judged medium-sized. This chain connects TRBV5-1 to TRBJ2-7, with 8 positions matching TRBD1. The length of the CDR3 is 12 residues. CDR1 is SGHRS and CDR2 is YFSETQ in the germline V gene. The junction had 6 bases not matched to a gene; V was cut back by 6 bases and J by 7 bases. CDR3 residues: CASTGTGWEQYF. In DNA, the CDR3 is TGCGCCAGCACAGGGACAGGCTGGGAGCAGTACTTC.

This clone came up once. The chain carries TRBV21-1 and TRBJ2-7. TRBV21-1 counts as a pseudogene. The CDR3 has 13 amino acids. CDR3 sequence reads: CASEKGGIYEQYF. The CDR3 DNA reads TGTGCCAGCGAAAAGGGGGGAATCTACGAGCAGTACTTC.

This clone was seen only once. The CDR3 region has the DNA TGTGCCAGCAGCTTAGCGGTATTTCTGGGGACAGGGGGTGAGCAGTACTTC. It codes for CASSLAVFLGTGGEQYF. The genes are TRBV7-8 and TRBJ2-7, with 11 bases fitting TRBD1. V lost 0 bases, J lost 7 bases, and 11 bases stayed unmatched. The CDR3 has 17 amino acids. The germline V gene has CDR1 SGHVS and CDR2 FQNEAQ.

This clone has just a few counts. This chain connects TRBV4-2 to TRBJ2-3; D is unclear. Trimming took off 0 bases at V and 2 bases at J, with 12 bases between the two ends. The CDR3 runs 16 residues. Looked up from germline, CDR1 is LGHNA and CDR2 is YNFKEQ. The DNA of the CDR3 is TGTGCCAGCAGCCAAGATTATGGGGTCCCCACAGATACGCAGTATTTT. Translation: CASSQDYGVPTDTQYF.

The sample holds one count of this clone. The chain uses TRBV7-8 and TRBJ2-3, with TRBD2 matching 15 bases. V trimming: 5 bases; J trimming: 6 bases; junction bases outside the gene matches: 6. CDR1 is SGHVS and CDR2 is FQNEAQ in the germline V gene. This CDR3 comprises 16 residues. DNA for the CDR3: TGTGCCAGCAGCGCAGGACTAGCGGGGGGGCGGGATACGCAGTATTTT. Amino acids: CASSAGLAGGRDTQYF. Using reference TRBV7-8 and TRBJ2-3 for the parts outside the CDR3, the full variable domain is GAGVSQSPRYKVAKRGQDVALRCDPISGHVSLFWYQQALGQGPEFLTYFQNEAQLDKSGLPSDRFFAERPEGSVSTLKIQRTQQEDSAVYLCASSAGLAGGRDTQYFGPGTRLTVL.

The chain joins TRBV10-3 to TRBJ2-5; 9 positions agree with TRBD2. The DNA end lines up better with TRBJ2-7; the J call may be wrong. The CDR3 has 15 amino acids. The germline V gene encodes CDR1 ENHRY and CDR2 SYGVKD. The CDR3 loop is CAISGASGRSYEQYF. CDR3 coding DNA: TGTGCCATCAGTGGGGCCAGCGGGAGGTCCTACGAGCAGTACTTC.

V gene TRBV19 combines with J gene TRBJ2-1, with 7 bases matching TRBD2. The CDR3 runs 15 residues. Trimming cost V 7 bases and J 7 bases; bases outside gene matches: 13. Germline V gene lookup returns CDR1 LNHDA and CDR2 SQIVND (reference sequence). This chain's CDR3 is CASMQGGGGRNEQFF. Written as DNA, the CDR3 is TGTGCCAGTATGCAGGGCGGCGGGGGAAGGAATGAGCAGTTCTTC. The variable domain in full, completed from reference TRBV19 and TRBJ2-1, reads DGGITQSPKYLFRKEGQNVTLSCEQNLNHDAMYWYRQDPGQGLRLIYYSQIVNDFQKGDIAEGYSVSREKKESFPLTVTSAQKNPTAFYLCASMQGGGGRNEQFFGPGTRLTVL.

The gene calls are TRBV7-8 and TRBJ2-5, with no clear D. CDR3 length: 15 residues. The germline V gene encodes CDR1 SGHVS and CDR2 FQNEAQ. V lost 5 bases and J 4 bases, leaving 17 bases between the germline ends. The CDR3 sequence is CASSPNRPRGETQYF. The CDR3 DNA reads TGTGCCAGCAGCCCAAACAGACCCCGCGGAGAGACCCAGTACTTC.

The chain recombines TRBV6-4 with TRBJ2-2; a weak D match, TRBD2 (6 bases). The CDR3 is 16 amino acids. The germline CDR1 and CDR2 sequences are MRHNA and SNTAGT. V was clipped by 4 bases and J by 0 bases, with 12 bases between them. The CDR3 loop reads CASSVEGGTNTGELFF. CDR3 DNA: TGTGCCAGCAGTGTGGAGGGTGGCACGAACACCGGGGAGCTGTTTTTT.

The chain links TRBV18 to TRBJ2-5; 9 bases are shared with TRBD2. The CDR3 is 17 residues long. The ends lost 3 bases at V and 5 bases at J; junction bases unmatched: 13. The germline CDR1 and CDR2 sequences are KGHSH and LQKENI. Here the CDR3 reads CASSPFEIAGVRETQYF. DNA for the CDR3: TGTGCCAGCTCACCGTTCGAGATAGCGGGGGTGAGGGAGACCCAGTACTTC.

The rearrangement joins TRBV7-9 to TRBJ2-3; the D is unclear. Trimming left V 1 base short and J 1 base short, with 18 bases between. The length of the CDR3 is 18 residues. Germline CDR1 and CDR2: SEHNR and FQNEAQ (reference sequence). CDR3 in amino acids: CASSLVALLVGGTDTQYF. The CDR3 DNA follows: TGTGCCAGCAGCTTAGTTGCGCTCCTAGTTGGGGGCACAGATACGCAGTATTTT. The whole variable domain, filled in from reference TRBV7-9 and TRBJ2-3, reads DTGVSQNPRHKITKRGQNVTFRCDPISEHNRLYWYRQTLGQGPEFLTYFQNEAQLEKSRLLSDRFSAERPKGSFSTLEIQRTEQGDSAMYLCASSLVALLVGGTDTQYFGPGTRLTVL.

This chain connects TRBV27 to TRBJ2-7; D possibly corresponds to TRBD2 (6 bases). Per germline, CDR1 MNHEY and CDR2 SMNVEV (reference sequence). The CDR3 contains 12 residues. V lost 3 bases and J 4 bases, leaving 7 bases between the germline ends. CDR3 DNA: TGTGCCAGCAGTTTCGGGGGTTACGAGCAGTACTTC. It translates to CASSFGGYEQYF.

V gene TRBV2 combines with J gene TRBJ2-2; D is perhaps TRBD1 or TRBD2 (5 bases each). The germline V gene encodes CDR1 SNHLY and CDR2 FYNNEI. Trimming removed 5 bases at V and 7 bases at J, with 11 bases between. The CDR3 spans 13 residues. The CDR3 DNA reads TGTGCCAGCAGTTTTGTGGGGGTCGGGGAGCTGTTTTTT. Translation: CASSFVGVGELFF.

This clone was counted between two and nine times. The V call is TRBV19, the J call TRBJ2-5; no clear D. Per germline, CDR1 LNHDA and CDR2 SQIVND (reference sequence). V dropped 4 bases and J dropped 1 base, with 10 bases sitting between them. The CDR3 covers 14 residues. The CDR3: CASSTRTVQETQYF. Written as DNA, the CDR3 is TGTGCCAGTAGTACAAGGACCGTCCAAGAGACCCAGTACTTC.

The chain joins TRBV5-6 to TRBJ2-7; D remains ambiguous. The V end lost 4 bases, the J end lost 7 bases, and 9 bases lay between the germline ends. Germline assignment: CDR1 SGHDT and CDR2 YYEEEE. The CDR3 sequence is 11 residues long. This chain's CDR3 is CASSGSREQYF. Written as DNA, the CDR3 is TGTGCCAGCAGCGGCTCGCGGGAGCAGTACTTC.

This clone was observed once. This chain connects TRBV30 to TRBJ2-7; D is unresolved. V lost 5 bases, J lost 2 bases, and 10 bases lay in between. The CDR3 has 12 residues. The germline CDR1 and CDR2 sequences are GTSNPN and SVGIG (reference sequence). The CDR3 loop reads CAWEAVPYEQYF. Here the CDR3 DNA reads TGTGCCTGGGAGGCAGTTCCCTACGAGCAGTACTTC.

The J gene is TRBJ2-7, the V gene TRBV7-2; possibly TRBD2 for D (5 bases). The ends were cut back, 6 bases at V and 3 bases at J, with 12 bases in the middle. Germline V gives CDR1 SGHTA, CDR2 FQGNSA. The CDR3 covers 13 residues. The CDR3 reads CASRVGSGYEQYF. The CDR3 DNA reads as TGTGCCAGCAGGGTGGGGAGTGGCTACGAGCAGTACTTC.

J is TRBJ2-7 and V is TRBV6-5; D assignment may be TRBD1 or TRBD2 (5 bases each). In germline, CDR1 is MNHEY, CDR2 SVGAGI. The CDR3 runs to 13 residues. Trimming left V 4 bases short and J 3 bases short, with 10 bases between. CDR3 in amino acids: CASSFGAFYEQYF. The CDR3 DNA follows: TGTGCCAGCAGTTTCGGGGCTTTCTACGAGCAGTACTTC.

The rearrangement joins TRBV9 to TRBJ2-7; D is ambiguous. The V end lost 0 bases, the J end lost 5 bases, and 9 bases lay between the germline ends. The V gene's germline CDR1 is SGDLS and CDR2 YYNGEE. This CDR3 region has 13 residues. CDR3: CASSVVPSHEQYF. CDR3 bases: TGTGCCAGCAGCGTAGTTCCCAGCCACGAGCAGTACTTC.

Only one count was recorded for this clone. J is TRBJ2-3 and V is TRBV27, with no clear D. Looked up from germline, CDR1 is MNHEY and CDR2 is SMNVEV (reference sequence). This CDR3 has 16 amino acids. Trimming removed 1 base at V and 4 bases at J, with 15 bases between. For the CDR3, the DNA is TGTGCCAGCAGTTTATTCCTCTCGGGCATCCCAGATACGCAGTATTTT. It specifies CASSLFLSGIPDTQYF.

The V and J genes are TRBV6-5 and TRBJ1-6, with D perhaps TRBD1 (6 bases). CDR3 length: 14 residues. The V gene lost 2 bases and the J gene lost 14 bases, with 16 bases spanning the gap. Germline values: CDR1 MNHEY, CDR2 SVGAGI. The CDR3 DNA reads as TGTGCCAGCAGTTACGCGGACAGAATCAACACCCTCCACTTT. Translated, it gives CASSYADRINTLHF.

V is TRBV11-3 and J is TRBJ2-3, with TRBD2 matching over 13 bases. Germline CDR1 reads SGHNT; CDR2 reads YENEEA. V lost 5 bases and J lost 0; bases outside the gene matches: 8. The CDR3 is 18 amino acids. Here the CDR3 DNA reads TGTGCCAGCAGCCCGGGTTTGACTAGCGGGGGGAGCACAGATACGCAGTATTTT. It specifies CASSPGLTSGGSTDTQYF.

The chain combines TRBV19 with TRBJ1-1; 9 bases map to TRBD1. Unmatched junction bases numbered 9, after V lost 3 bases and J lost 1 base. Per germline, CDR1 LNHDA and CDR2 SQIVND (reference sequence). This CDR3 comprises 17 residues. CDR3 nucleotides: TGTGCCAGTAGTATCGGGGGGACAGGGTATAAGAACACTGAAGCTTTCTTT. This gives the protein CASSIGGTGYKNTEAFF.

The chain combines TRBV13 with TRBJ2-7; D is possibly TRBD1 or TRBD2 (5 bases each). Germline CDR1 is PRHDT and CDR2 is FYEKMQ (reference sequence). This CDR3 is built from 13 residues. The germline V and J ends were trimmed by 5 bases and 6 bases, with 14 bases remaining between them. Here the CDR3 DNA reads TGTGCCAGCAGCCCAACCCGGGACGGCGAGCAGTACTTC. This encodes CASSPTRDGEQYF.